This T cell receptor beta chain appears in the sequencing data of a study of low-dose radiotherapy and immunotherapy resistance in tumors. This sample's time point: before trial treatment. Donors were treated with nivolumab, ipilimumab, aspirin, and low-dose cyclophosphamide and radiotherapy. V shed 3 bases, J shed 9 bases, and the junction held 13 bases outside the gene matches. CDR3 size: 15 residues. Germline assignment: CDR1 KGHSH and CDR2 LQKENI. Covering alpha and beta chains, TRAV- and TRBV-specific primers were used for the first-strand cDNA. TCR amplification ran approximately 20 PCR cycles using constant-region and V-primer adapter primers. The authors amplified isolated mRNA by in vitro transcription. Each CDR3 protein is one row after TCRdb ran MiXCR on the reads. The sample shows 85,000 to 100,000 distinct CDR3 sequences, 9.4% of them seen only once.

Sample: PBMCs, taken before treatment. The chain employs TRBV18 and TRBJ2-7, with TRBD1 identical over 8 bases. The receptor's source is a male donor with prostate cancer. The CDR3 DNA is TGTGCCAGCTCACCCACGGCTGGACAGGGTTTTTGGCAGTACTTC. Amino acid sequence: CASSPTAGQGFWQYF.